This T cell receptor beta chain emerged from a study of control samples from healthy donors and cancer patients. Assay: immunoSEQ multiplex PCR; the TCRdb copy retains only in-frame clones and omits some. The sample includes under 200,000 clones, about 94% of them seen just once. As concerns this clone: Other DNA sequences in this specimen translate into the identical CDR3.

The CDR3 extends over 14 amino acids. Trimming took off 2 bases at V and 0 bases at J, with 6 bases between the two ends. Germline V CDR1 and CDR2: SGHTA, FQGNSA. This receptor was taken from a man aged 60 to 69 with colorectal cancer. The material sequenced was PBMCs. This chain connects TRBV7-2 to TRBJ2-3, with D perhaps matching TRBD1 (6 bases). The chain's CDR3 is CASSLRGSTDTQYF. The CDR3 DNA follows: TGTGCCAGCAGCTTAAGGGGGAGCACAGATACGCAGTATTTT.